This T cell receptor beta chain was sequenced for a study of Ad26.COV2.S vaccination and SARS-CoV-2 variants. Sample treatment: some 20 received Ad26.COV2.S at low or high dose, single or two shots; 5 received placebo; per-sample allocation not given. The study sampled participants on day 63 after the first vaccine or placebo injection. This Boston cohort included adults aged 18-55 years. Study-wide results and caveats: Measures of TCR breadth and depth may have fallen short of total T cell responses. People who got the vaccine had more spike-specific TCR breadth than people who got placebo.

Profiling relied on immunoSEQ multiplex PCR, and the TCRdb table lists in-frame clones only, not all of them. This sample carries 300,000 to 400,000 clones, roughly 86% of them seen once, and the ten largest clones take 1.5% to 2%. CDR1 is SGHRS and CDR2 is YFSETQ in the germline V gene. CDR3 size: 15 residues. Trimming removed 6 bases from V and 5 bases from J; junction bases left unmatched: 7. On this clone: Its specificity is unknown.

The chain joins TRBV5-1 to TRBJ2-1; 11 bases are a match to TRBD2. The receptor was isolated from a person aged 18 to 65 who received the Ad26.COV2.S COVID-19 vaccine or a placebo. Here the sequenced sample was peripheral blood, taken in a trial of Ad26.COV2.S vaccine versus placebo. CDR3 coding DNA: TGCGCCAGCACCGTCCTAGCGGGGGGTAACAATGAGCAGTTCTTC. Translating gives CASTVLAGGNNEQFF.